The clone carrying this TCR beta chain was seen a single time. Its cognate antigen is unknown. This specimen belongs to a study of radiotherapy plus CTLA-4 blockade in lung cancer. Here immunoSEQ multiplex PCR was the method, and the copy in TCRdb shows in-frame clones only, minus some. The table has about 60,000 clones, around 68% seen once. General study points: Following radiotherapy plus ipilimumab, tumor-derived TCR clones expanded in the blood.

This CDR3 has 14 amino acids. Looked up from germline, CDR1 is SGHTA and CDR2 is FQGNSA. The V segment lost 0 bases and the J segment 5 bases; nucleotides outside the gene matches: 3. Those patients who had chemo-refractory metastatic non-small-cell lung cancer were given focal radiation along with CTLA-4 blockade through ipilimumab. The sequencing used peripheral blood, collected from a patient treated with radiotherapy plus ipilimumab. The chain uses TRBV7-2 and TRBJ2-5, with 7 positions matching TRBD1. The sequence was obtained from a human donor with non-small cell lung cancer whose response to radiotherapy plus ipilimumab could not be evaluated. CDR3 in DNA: TGTGCCAGCAGCTTAGCAGGGGGCGGTGAGACCCAGTACTTC. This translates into CASSLAGGGETQYF.